One sample yielded the 17 T cell receptor beta chains listed below, sequenced in a study of T cell responses to AZD1222 COVID-19 vaccine. Sequencing was performed with immunoSEQ multiplex PCR; in TCRdb, only in-frame clones are kept and a portion is missing. The data show some 92,000 clones, with around nine tenths seen just once and 5.2% held by the top ten. The material sequenced was peripheral blood, taken on day 0 of MenACWY control vaccination. These receptor sequences come from an adult in good health.

V and J are TRBV5-1 and TRBJ2-2; TRBD1 is a possible D gene (7 bases). Germline assignment: CDR1 SGHRS and CDR2 YFSETQ. CDR3 length: 15 amino acids. Trimming shortened V by 4 bases and J by 4 bases, and 14 bases separated the two germline ends. The CDR3 DNA is TGCGCCAGCAGCCTGGAGGGACAGACCACCGGGGAGCTGTTTTTT. It codes for CASSLEGQTTGELFF. The entire variable domain, with the rest obtained from reference TRBV5-1 and TRBJ2-2, is as follows: KAGVTQTPRYLIKTRGQQVTLSCSPISGHRSVSWYQQTPGQGLQFLFEYFSETQRNKGNFPGRFSGRQFSNSRSEMNVSTLELGDSALYLCASSLEGQTTGELFFGEGSRLTVL.

This clone showed up just once. The V call is TRBV25-1, the J call TRBJ1-3; a possible D gene is TRBD1 (5 bases). Trimming removed 4 bases from V and 0 bases from J, with 10 bases in between. The CDR3 contains 15 residues. The germline V gene encodes CDR1 MGHDK and CDR2 SYGVNS. DNA for the CDR3: TGTGCCAGCAGTGTGGCAGGGTCCTCTGGAAACACCATATATTTT. This gives the protein CASSVAGSSGNTIYF.

This chain uses TRBV5-1 with TRBJ2-7, with 10 bases aligning to TRBD2. V trimming: 0 bases; J trimming: 3 bases; junction bases outside the gene matches: 6. The CDR3 covers 16 residues. Looked up from germline, CDR1 is SGHRS and CDR2 is YFSETQ. CDR3 protein: CASSLGTSGLSYEQYF. CDR3 nucleotides: TGCGCCAGCAGCTTGGGGACTAGCGGACTCAGCTACGAGCAGTACTTC.

V gene TRBV21-1 combines with J gene TRBJ1-4. TRBV21-1 is a known pseudogene. The CDR3 is 15 residues long. This CDR3 is CASSKETEHNEKLFF. CDR3 coding DNA: TGTGCCAGCAGCAAAGAAACGGAGCACAATGAAAAACTGTTTTTT.

The chain links TRBV27 to TRBJ1-6; D not certain. CDR1 is MNHEY, CDR2 SMNVEV, per germline (reference sequence). V lost 5 bases, J lost 0 bases, and 11 bases lay in between. CDR3 length: 16 amino acids. This CDR3 is CASSLLLSSYNSPLHF. DNA of the CDR3: TGTGCCAGCAGTCTCCTGTTAAGCTCCTATAATTCACCCCTCCACTTT.

This chain links TRBV29-1 with TRBJ1-5; D not resolved. Trimming left V 2 bases short and J 3 bases short, with 8 bases between. Germline V CDR1 and CDR2: SQVTM, ANQGSEA. The CDR3 totals 13 residues. CDR3 protein: CSVESGPNQPQHF. The CDR3 DNA is TGCAGCGTTGAATCTGGACCCAATCAGCCCCAGCATTTT.

The chain employs TRBV18 and TRBJ1-1; tentatively, D is TRBD1 (6 bases). V lost 0 bases and J lost 1, with 12 bases in between. Germline V lookup: CDR1 KGHSH, CDR2 LQKENI. The CDR3 is 16 amino acids. CDR3 protein: CASSPPRGGENTEAFF. The CDR3 nucleotides are TGTGCCAGCTCACCACCGAGAGGGGGGGAGAACACTGAAGCTTTCTTT.

This chain links TRBV27 with TRBJ2-3, with 9 bases aligning to TRBD2. CDR3 length: 15 amino acids. V lost 2 bases and J lost 7; bases outside the gene matches: 7. Germline values: CDR1 MNHEY, CDR2 SMNVEV (reference sequence). CDR3 coding DNA: TGTGCCAGCAGTTTAACGGCTAGCGGGATGAATACGCAGTATTTT. Protein: CASSLTASGMNTQYF.

The CDR3 protein is CASSATGIQPQHF. The DNA for the CDR3 is TGTGCCAGCAGCGCGACAGGGATTCAGCCCCAGCATTTT. This chain connects TRBV6-6 to TRBJ1-5, with TRBD1 matching 7 bases. Trimming cost V 6 bases and J 6 bases; bases outside gene matches: 5. This CDR3 contains 13 residues. In germline, CDR1 is MNHNY, CDR2 SVGAGI (reference sequence).

This clone was picked up one time. This chain links TRBV5-6 with TRBJ2-5; tentatively, D is TRBD2 (5 bases). V was cut by 2 bases and J by 1 base, with 12 bases left in between. Germline-derived CDR1 and CDR2 are SGHDT and YYEEEE. The CDR3 consists of 15 residues. CDR3 coding DNA: TGTGCCAGCAGCTTCGCGGGCAGTACCCAAGAGACCCAGTACTTC. It encodes CASSFAGSTQETQYF.

V is TRBV10-3 and J is TRBJ2-7; maybe TRBD1 (6 bases). The V and J ends lost 3 bases and 8 bases respectively, with 17 bases between them. There are 14 residues in the CDR3. The germline V gene encodes CDR1 ENHRY and CDR2 SYGVKD. This CDR3 reads CAISDGQGSGKQYF. The CDR3 coding sequence is TGTGCCATCAGTGATGGGCAGGGGAGTGGAAAGCAGTACTTC.

The chain uses TRBV28 and TRBJ2-7; possible D gene TRBD1, 5 bases. Germline CDR1 is MDHEN and CDR2 is SYDVKM. V was trimmed by 2 bases and J by 4 bases, leaving 6 bases between them. The CDR3 is 12 residues long. The CDR3 coding sequence is TGTGCCAGCAGTTTACGGACATACGAGCAGTACTTC. Its protein is CASSLRTYEQYF.

The chain employs TRBV18 and TRBJ2-5; 7 nucleotides match TRBD1. The V gene end was trimmed by 6 bases and the J gene end by 7 bases; junction bases not matched to a gene: 11. In germline, CDR1 is KGHSH, CDR2 LQKENI. The CDR3 has 14 amino acids. The CDR3 DNA sequence: TGTGCCAGCTCCCCGGGACAGTCCCATTTGACCCAGTACTTC. Encoded protein: CASSPGQSHLTQYF.

This clone was seen a single time. The chain uses TRBV28 and TRBJ1-1; unclear D gene. Trimming shortened V by 5 bases and J by 8 bases, and 9 bases separated the two germline ends. CDR3 length: 11 amino acids. Germline V gives CDR1 MDHEN, CDR2 SYDVKM. Here the CDR3 DNA reads TGTGCCAGCAGTACGAAGAGCGAAGCTTTCTTT. It is translated as CASSTKSEAFF.

The rearrangement links TRBV2 to TRBJ1-2; no clear D. V lost 2 bases and J lost 0, with 7 bases in between. Germline V gene lookup returns CDR1 SNHLY and CDR2 FYNNEI. The CDR3 extends over 14 amino acids. The chain's CDR3 is CASSESRANYGYTF. CDR3 sequence (DNA): TGTGCCAGCAGTGAATCCAGAGCTAACTATGGCTACACCTTC.

V gene TRBV18 combines with J gene TRBJ2-2; D perhaps matches TRBD2 (6 bases). This CDR3 comprises 16 residues. Trimming removed 4 bases at V and 3 bases at J, with 15 bases between. Looked up from germline, CDR1 is KGHSH and CDR2 is LQKENI. In DNA, the CDR3 is TGTGCCAGCTCACTAGCGGTGCCCAGTGACACCGGGGAGCTGTTTTTT. Its translation: CASSLAVPSDTGELFF. Together with reference TRBV18 and TRBJ2-2, the CDR3 gives the full variable domain: NAGVMQNPRHLVRRRGQEARLRCSPMKGHSHVYWYRQLPEEGLKFMVYLQKENIIDESGMPKERFSAEFPKEGPSILRIQQVVRGDSAAYFCASSLAVPSDTGELFFGEGSRLTVL.

The CDR3 sequence is CASSLVGLALDEQYF. Written as DNA, the CDR3 is TGTGCCAGCAGCTTAGTGGGACTAGCTCTCGACGAGCAGTACTTC. This chain joins TRBV7-9 and TRBJ2-7; 9 bases fit TRBD2. The germline V gene encodes CDR1 SEHNR and CDR2 FQNEAQ (reference sequence). The ends lost 1 base at V and 5 bases at J; junction bases unmatched: 6. The CDR3 is made up of 15 amino acids.